The clone carrying this T cell receptor (beta chain) was found a few times. The antigen is not known. Use of 60 Vbeta and 13 Jbeta primers characterized the PCR. Generated by immunoSEQ multiplex PCR, the TCRdb table keeps only in-frame clones and is missing some. The sample records about 150,000 clones, about 74% being singletons. Nominal health characterized the donors when sampled, though unrecorded immune exposures were likely. The data derive from a study of cytomegalovirus exposure and HLA in healthy donors. Study-wide background: Earlier, some 180 million T cells were analyzed, and over 95 million unique TCR beta sequences were found among them.

Trimming removed 5 bases from V and 4 bases from J, with 21 bases in between. This CDR3 has 16 residues. CDR1 is SEHNR and CDR2 is FQNEAQ in the germline V gene (reference sequence). Study results and limitations: Per published accounts, TCR beta sequences correctly predicted the HLA-A and HLA-B alleles of most subjects. Later on, analysis showed that most CMV-associated TCR beta chains appeared to be HLA-restricted.

The sequence came from a man aged 25-45 years in good health and CMV-seronegative. V gene TRBV7-9 combines with J gene TRBJ2-7; perhaps TRBD1 as D (6 bases). Sample: PBMCs. CDR3 sequence reads: CASSPPVSGALYEQYF. In nucleotides, the CDR3 is TGTGCCAGCAGCCCCCCGGTGTCAGGGGCGTTGTACGAGCAGTACTTC. Full variable domain (remainder filled in from reference TRBV7-9 and TRBJ2-7): DTGVSQNPRHKITKRGQNVTFRCDPISEHNRLYWYRQTLGQGPEFLTYFQNEAQLEKSRLLSDRFSAERPKGSFSTLEIQRTEQGDSAMYLCASSPPVSGALYEQYFGPGTRLTVT.